This T cell receptor beta chain was captured by sequencing in a study of blood T cell repertoires in COVID-19. Overall study: The cDNA or gDNA used as material had been derived from T cells, B-cell-depleted T cells, or PBMCs.

The CDR3 contains 13 residues. V was trimmed by 0 bases and J by 5 bases, leaving 10 bases between them. The germline V gene encodes CDR1 SQVTM and CDR2 ANQGSEA. The authors' processing: Using reference gene primer amplification, nucleated cell counts were estimated. Measured with immunoSEQ multiplex PCR; TCRdb has only the in-frame clones, and not every one. Clone size and the V and J calls come from that table; the DNA yielded D and trimming. The table includes some 250,000 clones, roughly 79% detected once. The study recruited people aged roughly 18 to 89 years across approximately 24 US areas. Two negative PCRs, clearance, or symptom resolution characterized the recovered Cohort 3 donors.

The TCR was taken from a man aged 40-49 years who had recovered from COVID-19. The chain recombines TRBV29-1 with TRBJ1-2; the D gene is possibly TRBD1 (6 bases). Sequenced sample: PBMCs or T cells enriched from blood (not recorded which). The CDR3 DNA reads TGCAGCGTTGAAGATGCAGGGGAATATGGCTACACCTTC. Its translation: CSVEDAGEYGYTF.